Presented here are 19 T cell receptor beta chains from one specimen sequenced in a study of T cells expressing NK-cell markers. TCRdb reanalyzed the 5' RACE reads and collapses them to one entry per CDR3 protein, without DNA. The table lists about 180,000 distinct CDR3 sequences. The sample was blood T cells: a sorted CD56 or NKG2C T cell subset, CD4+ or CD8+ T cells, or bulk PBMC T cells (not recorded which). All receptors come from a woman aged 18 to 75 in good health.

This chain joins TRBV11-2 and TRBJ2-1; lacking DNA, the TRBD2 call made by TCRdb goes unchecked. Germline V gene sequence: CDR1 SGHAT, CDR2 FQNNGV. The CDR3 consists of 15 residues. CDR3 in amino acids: CATATRLAAHNEQFF.

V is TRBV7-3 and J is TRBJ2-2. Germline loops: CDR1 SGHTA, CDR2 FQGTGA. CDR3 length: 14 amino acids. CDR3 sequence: CASSQTYVGGELFF.

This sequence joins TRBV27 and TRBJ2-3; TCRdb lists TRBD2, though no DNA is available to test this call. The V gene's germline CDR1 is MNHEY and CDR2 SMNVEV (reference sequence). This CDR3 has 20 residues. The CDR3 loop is CASSPSGFWSAGGPSDTQYF.

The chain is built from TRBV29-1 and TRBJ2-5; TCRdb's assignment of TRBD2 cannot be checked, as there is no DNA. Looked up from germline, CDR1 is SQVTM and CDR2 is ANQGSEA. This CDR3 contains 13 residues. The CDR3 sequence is CSVAQLAGETQYF.

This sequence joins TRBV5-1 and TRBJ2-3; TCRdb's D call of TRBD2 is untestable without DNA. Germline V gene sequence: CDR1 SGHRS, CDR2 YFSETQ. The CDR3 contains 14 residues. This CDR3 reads CASSPLDPLDTQYF.

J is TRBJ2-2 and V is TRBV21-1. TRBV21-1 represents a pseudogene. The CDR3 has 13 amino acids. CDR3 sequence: CASNRGNTGELFF.

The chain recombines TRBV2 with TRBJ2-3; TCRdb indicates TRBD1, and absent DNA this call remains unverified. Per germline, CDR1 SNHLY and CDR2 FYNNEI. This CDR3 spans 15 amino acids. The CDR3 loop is CASSAGGLAADTQYF.

The CDR3 loop reads CATFRHVRFNEQFF. This sequence joins TRBV21-1 and TRBJ2-1. TRBV21-1 is described as a pseudogene. CDR3 length: 14 residues.

The CDR3 is CASSRAVVTQFF. The chain joins TRBV12-3 or TRBV12-4 to TRBJ2-1; TCRdb's assignment of TRBD1 cannot be checked, as there is no DNA. This CDR3 has 12 amino acids.

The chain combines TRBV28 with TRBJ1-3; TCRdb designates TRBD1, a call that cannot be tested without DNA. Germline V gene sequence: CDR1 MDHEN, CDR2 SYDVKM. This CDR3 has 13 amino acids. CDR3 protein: CASSWEDRDTIYF.

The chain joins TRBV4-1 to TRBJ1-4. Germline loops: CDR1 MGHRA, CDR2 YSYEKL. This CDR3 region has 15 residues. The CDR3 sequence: CASSRSGTPDEKLFF.

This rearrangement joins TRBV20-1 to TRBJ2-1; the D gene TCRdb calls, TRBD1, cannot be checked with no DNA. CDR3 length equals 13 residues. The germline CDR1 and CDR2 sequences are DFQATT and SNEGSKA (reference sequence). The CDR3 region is CSPTGQWGNEQFF.

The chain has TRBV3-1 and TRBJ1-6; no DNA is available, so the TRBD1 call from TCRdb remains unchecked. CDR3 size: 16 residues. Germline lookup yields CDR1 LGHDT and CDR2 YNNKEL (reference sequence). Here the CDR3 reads CASSPSGQGGNSPLHF.

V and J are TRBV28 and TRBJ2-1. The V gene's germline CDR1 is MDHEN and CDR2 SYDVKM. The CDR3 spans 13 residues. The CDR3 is CASSWVTNNEQFF.

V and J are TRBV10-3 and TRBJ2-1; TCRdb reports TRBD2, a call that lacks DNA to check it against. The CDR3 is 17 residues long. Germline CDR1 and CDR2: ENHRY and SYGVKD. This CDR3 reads CAISESGGLAGFNEQFF.

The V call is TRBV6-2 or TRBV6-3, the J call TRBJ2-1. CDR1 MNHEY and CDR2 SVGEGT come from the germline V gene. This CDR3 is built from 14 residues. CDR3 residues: CASSYGSGYNEQFF.

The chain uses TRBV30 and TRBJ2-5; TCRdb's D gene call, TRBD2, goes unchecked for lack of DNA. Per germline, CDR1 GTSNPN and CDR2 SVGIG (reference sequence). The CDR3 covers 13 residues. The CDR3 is CAWSVGRRETQYF.

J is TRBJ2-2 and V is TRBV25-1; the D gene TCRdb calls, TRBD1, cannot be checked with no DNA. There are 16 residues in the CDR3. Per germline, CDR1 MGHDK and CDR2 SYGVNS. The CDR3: CASSEYAGLDTGELFF.

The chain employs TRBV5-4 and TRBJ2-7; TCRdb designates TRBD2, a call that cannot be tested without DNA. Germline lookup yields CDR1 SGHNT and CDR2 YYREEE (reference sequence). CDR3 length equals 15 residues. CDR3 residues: CASSFASGGPYEQYF. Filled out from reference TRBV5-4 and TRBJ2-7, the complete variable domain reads ETGVTQSPTHLIKTRGQQVTLRCSSQSGHNTVSWYQQALGQGPQFIFQYYREEENGRGNFPPRFSGLQFPNYSSELNVNALELDDSALYLCASSFASGGPYEQYFGPGTRLTVT.